This T cell receptor beta chain was recorded in a study of T cells in Graves' hyperthyroidism and ophthalmopathy. About the research overall: Pretreatment peripheral blood was obtained at initial diagnosis.

Authors of the study amplified TCR beta CDR3 regions from RNA transcripts. The TCR CDR3 first-round RT-PCR relied on the HTBI primer set. TCRdb re-analysed the multiplex PCR reads in MiXCR, keeping a single row per CDR3 protein. The sample holds hundreds of thousands of distinct CDR3 sequences, roughly an eighth seen once. Per the germline V gene, CDR1 is SGDLS and CDR2 is YYNGEE. The CDR3 runs to 19 residues. With 0 bases removed from V and 0 bases from J, the gap between germline ends came to 19 bases. The diagnoses drew upon clinical symptoms, serum thyroxine and TRAb, thyroid ultrasound and orbital computed tomography.

The sequencing sample was made of blood. V is TRBV9 and J is TRBJ2-1; tentatively, D is TRBD2 (6 bases). The source is a man in his fifties or sixties with Graves' ophthalmopathy. As DNA, the CDR3 is TGTGCCAGCAGCGTAGTTGAGGGAGGATCCCCGAGCTCCTACAATGAGCAGTTCTTC. It translates to CASSVVEGGSPSSYNEQFF.